This T cell receptor beta chain appears in the sequencing data of a study of T cell responses to AZD1222 COVID-19 vaccine. About the research overall: Second-dose intervals near 4 or 12 weeks were combined. General observations from the study: Seropositive AZD1222 recipients at baseline numbered only five or six. The donors showed a predominance of white British ancestry and of females, with possible underestimation of clonal diversity.

As concerns this clone: Its antigen is not known.

Using immunoSEQ multiplex PCR, the repertoire was profiled, and TCRdb retains in-frame clones only, with some absent. The profile covers about 140,000 clones, with around 88% appearing a single time and roughly 3.8% taken by the ten largest. CDR3 length: 14 amino acids. Germline V CDR1 and CDR2: GTSNPN, SVGIG (reference sequence). Trimming shortened V by 0 bases and J by 3 bases, and 9 bases separated the two germline ends. The chain uses TRBV30 and TRBJ1-5; D is uncertain. Sample: peripheral blood, taken on day 0 of AZD1222 vaccination. The TCR originated in an adult in good health. The CDR3 here is CAWSVTAVNQPQHF. Written as DNA, the CDR3 is TGTGCCTGGAGTGTAACGGCAGTCAATCAGCCCCAGCATTTT.